This T cell receptor (beta chain) was retrieved from a study of control samples from healthy donors and cancer patients. Libraries were prepared by immunoSEQ multiplex PCR; TCRdb keeps only in-frame clonotypes and omits some of them. The table includes about 84,000 clones, approximately 82% detected once. The CDR3 is made up of 15 amino acids. Between the trimmed V and J ends, which lost 6 bases and 2 bases, there was a span of 16 bases. Looked up from germline, CDR1 is MNHEY and CDR2 is SVGAGI. Sequenced sample: PBMCs. The chain recombines TRBV6-5 with TRBJ2-5; a possible D gene is TRBD1 (6 bases). This receptor was identified in a man aged 60 to 69 with head and neck cancer. DNA of the CDR3: TGTGCCAGCAGAGGGTTCGACAGGAAACAAGAGACCCAGTACTTC. This sequence encodes CASRGFDRKQETQYF.